This T cell receptor beta chain was recorded in a study of cytomegalovirus exposure and HLA in healthy donors (dated by TCRdb to 2015 to 2018). In terms of the full investigation: A later analysis indicated that the 90 to 150 validation repertoires were generated on the platform also employed for the 700 or so repertoires of the first cohort. In addition to the first cohort of approximately 650 subjects, a separate validation cohort of about 120 different subjects was used. The study was designed to test whether signatures of past pathogen exposure could be identified by cataloging public T cell receptors. The study combined high-throughput TCR immunosequencing, statistical association of individual TCRs with disease status, and machine learning to predict cytomegalovirus infection status. Summary of the overall study and its limitations: Three of the identified cytomegalovirus-associated TCR beta chains were confirmed in vitro to be specific for cytomegalovirus antigens. The study listed 164 TCR beta chains as associated with cytomegalovirus. A later analysis lacked HLA typing for the validation cohort, so it scored co-occurrence in that cohort across all 120 or so repertoires. Across donors, most TCR sequences were observed very rarely, whereas some public TCRs were present in many individuals. Of the cluster scores, approximately 95% were above 0 in a later analysis, which found that TCRs clustered in the first cohort also tended to co-occur in the 95 to 150 validation repertoires. The classifier was reported to diagnose cytomegalovirus status with high specificity and sensitivity in both the original cohort and the validation cohort. It was suggested by the authors that the approach could potentially be generalized to other disease states and immunological phenotypes.

Donors formed part of the validation cohort, which comprised 120 subjects and was distinct from the first cohort of 690 or so subjects. About this clone: The target of this receptor is not known. Qualities for individual bases were not recorded, and no much larger clone is one base off.

The library relied on the immunoSEQ multiplex PCR assay. The original methods were these. A statistical classification framework was built for diagnosing cytomegalovirus status from the catalog of TCR beta chain sequences. The table was pulled from immuneACCESS by TCRdb, which kept in-frame rearrangements only. Such tables lose some clones; where checked, under half of the loss comes from unresolved V genes, and the rest has no known cause. The V and J calls and clone size were taken over from that table, and D and trimming were inferred from the DNA. Recorded for this sample are about 130,000 clones; 88% of them occurred a single time. Approximately 1.3% of the sample rests with the top ten. Source material: PBMCs. The clonotype comes from a man aged 25 to 45 in good health and CMV-seronegative.

Here is the DNA: TGTGCCAGCAGTGACTTCTGGAGCACTGAAGCTTTCTTT. This codes for CASSDFWSTEAFF. The rearrangement joined TRBV25-1 to TRBJ1-1, with the D gene too uncertain to name. The germline V gene specifies MGHDK as CDR1 and SYGVNS as CDR2. Deletion took 3 bases off V and 4 bases off J, with a span of 9 bases between the germline ends. Including the terminal cysteine and phenylalanine, the CDR3 comprises 13 residues. The sequence is cut down to CDR3 DNA, 39 bases in frame from base 1. Reference TRBV25-1 and TRBJ1-1 genes cover what lies past the CDR3, so the full variable domain is EADIYQTPRYLVIGTGKKITLECSQTMGHDKMYWYQQDPGMELHLIHYSYGVNSTEKGDLSSESTVSRIRTEHFPLTLESARPSHTSQYLCASSDFWSTEAFFGQGTRLTVV.